This T cell receptor beta chain was recovered during a study of post-analysis software for immune sequencing data. Overall study: Included among the disease courses, which were recorded for the cohort, were relapsing-remitting, secondary progressive and progressive-relapsing multiple sclerosis. Study-wide findings and caveats: Relative to controls, patients had a handful of TRBV segments at higher frequency, with TRBV5-6, TRBV5-1 and TRBV20-1 among these. Multiple sclerosis was associated with a significant reduction in normalized Chao1 diversity relative to controls. Samples from one preparation batch, clustered by F measure, grouped strongly together.

TCR beta libraries were prepared from cDNA with unique molecular identifiers. A population of roughly 0.9 to 11 million T cells gave rise to roughly 0.5 million cDNA molecules. TCRdb re-called the PCR reads through MiXCR, storing one row per CDR3 protein. The sample carries about 800,000 distinct CDR3 sequences, 25% to 30% recorded once. On this clonotype: Its antigen remains unidentified.

Trimming left V 4 bases short and J 9 bases short, with 10 bases between. Per the germline V gene, CDR1 is MNHEY and CDR2 is SMNVEV (reference sequence). The CDR3 loop spans 12 amino acids. Specimen: blood. The chain employs TRBV27 and TRBJ2-1; the D is unclear. The receptor was isolated from a girl between 5 and 17 years old with multiple sclerosis. CDR3 in DNA: TGTGCCAGCAGTTCACCCGACCGTGAGCAGTTCTTC. Translating gives CASSSPDREQFF.